The present T cell receptor beta chain was sequenced within a study of OX40 agonist ivuxolimab in advanced cancers. Study in general: Across the patients, intravenous ivuxolimab was delivered every 2 weeks at 0.01 to 10 mg/kg. The group had a mean age of about 65 years, ranged from about 23 to 79, and was 82.7% male. Two patients with cutaneous melanoma and one with hepatocellular carcinoma, three in total, showed partial responses. Study outcomes and limitations: Both blood CD4+ and CD8+ T cells showed clonal growth by week 6 at 0.1 to 3.0 mg/kg.

The germline V gene has CDR1 SEHNR and CDR2 FQNEAQ (reference sequence). V lost 0 bases to trimming and J lost 0 bases, with 15 bases between them. The CDR3 covers 17 residues. The repertoire was sequenced with immunoSEQ multiplex PCR; TCRdb's copy has only in-frame clones and lacks some. Among fewer than 25,000 clones, 86% were seen once, and the ten largest hold about a fifth. Remarks on this clone: Its cognate antigen is unknown.

The receptor comes from an adult with an advanced solid tumor such as melanoma, head and neck, liver or kidney cancer. This sample comprised CD4+ or CD8+ T cells sorted from blood, obtained in a trial of the OX40 agonist ivuxolimab. J is TRBJ2-7 and V is TRBV7-9; tentative D call: TRBD2 (5 bases). The CDR3 here is CASSLATGVGSSYEQYF. CDR3 bases: TGTGCCAGCAGCTTAGCGACCGGGGTAGGGAGCTCCTACGAGCAGTACTTC.